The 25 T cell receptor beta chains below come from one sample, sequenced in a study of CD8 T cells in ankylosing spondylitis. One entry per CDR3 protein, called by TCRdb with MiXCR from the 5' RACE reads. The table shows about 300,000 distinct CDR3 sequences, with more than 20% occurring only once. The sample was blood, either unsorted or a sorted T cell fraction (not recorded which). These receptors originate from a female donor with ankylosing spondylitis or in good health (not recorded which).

CDR3 DNA sequence: TGCAGTGCTAGAGATTTCGGGGGCCTCACTGAAGCTTTCTTT. The encoded protein is CSARDFGGLTEAFF. The chain uses TRBV20-1 and TRBJ1-1; a possible D gene is TRBD1 (6 bases). Trimming left V 0 bases short and J 4 bases short, with 12 bases between. CDR3 length: 14 amino acids. Germline V gene lookup returns CDR1 DFQATT and CDR2 SNEGSKA (reference sequence).

CDR3 protein: CASSPTFEEKLFF. The CDR3 DNA is TGTGCCAGCAGCCCCACCTTTGAAGAAAAACTGTTTTTT. The chain is built from TRBV7-2 and TRBJ1-4, with no clear D. This CDR3 is 13 amino acids long. V lost 5 bases and J lost 8, with 12 bases in between. Germline assignment: CDR1 SGHTA and CDR2 FQGNSA. Together with reference TRBV7-2 and TRBJ1-4, the CDR3 gives the full variable domain: GAGVSQSPSNKVTEKGKDVELRCDPISGHTALYWYRQSLGQGLEFLIYFQGNSAPDKSGLPSDRFSAERTGGSVSTLTIQRTQQEDSAVYLCASSPTFEEKLFFGSGTQLSVL.

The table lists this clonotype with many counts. The CDR3 DNA is TGTGCCACCAGTGATCCGCCGGAGTACAATGAGCAGTTCTTC. This sequence encodes CATSDPPEYNEQFF. This sequence joins TRBV24-1 and TRBJ2-1; D unclear. V was pared by 3 bases and J by 4 bases, with 9 bases between. CDR1 and CDR2 from the germline V gene are KGHDR and SFDVKD. The CDR3 extends over 14 amino acids.

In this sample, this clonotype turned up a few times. The CDR3 nucleotides are TGCAGTGCCAAGACAGGGGGGGAGACCCAGTACTTC. This codes for CSAKTGGETQYF. The chain couples TRBV20-1 to TRBJ2-5; 9 positions agree with TRBD1. The V gene end was trimmed by 6 bases and the J gene end by 5 bases; junction bases not matched to a gene: 4. CDR3 size: 12 residues. Germline V lookup: CDR1 DFQATT, CDR2 SNEGSKA (reference sequence).

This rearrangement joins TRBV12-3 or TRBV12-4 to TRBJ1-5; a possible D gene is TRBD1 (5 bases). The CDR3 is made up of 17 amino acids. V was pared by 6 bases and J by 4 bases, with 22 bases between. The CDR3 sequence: CASSPRTGPGRNQPQHF. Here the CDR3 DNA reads TGTGCCAGCAGCCCAAGAACAGGACCTGGTCGGAATCAGCCCCAGCATTTT.

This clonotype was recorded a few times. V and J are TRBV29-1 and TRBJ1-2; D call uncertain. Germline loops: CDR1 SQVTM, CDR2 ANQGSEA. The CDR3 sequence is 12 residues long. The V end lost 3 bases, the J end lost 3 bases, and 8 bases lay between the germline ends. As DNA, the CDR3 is TGCAGCGTTGAGAGACACGACTATGGCTACACCTTC. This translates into CSVERHDYGYTF.

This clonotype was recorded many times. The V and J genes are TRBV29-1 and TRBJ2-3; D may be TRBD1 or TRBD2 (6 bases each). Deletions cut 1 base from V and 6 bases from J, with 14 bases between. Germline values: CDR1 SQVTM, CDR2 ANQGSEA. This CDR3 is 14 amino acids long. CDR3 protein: CSVEAPGGPDTQYF. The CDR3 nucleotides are TGCAGCGTTGAAGCCCCCGGGGGCCCGGATACGCAGTATTTT.

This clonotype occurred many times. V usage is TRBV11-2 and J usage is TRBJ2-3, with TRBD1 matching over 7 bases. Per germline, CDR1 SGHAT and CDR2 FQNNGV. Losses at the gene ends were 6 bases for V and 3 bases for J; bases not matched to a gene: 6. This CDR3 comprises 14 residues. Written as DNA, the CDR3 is TGTGCCAGCAGTTTGAGCAGGGGGACAGATACGCAGTATTTT. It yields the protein CASSLSRGTDTQYF.

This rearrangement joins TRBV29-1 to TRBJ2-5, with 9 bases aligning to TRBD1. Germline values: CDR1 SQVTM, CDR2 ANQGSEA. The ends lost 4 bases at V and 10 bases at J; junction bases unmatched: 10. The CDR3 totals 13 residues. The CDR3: CSVVTGQGGIQYF. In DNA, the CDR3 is TGCAGCGTTGTAACGGGACAGGGAGGAATCCAGTACTTC.

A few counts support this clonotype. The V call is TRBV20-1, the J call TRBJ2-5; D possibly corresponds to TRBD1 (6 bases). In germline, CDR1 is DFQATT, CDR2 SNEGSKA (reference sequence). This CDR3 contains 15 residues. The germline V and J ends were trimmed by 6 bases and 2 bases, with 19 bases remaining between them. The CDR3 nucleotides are TGCAGTGCGCCGGACAGACGGGGTCATCAAGAGACCCAGTACTTC. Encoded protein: CSAPDRRGHQETQYF.

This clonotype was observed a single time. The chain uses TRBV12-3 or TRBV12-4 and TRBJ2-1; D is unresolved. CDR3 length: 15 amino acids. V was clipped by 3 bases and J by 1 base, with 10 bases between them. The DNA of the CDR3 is TGTGCCAGCAGTTTTCTATTCGGGTCCTACAATGAGCAGTTCTTC. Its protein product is CASSFLFGSYNEQFF.

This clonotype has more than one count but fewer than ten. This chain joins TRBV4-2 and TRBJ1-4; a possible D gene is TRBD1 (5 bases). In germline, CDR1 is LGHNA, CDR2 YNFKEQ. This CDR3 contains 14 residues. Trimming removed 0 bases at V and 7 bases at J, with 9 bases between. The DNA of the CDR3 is TGTGCCAGCAGCCAAGAGGCAGGGATTGAAAAACTGTTTTTT. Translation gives CASSQEAGIEKLFF.

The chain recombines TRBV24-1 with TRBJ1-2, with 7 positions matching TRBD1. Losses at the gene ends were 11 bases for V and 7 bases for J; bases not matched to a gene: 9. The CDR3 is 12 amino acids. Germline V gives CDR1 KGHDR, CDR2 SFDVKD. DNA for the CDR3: TGTGCCAGTGATCACAACAGGGGTGGCTACACCTTC. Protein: CASDHNRGGYTF.

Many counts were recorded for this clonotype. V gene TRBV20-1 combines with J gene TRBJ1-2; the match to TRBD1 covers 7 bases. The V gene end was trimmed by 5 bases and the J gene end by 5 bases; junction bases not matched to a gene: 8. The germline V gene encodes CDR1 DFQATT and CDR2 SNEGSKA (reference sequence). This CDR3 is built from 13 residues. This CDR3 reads CSAFDREGYGYTF. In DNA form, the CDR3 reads TGCAGTGCTTTCGACAGGGAAGGATATGGCTACACCTTC.

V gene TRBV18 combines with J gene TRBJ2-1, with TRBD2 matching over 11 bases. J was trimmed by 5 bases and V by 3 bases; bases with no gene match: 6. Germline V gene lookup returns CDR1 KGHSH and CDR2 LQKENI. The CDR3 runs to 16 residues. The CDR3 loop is CASSPRLAGINNEQFF. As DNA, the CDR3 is TGTGCCAGCTCACCCCGACTAGCGGGAATAAACAATGAGCAGTTCTTC.

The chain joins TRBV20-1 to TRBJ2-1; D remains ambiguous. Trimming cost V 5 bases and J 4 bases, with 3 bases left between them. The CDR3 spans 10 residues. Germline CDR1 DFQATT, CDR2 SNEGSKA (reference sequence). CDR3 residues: CSAFYNEQFF. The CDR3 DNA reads TGCAGTGCTTTTTACAATGAGCAGTTCTTC.

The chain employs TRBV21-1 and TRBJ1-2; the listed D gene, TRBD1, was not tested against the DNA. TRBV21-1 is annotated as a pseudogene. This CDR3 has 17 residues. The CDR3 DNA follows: TGTGCCAGCAGTTTTTCCCTTCTGCAGGGGGGTTCCTATGGCTACACCTTC. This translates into CASSFSLLQGGSYGYTF.

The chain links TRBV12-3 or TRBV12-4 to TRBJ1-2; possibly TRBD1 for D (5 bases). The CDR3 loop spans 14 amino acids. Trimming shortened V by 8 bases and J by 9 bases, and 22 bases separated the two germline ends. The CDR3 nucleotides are TGTGCCAGCGGACGGCAGCGGGACTATGGAAGCTACACCTTC. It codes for CASGRQRDYGSYTF.

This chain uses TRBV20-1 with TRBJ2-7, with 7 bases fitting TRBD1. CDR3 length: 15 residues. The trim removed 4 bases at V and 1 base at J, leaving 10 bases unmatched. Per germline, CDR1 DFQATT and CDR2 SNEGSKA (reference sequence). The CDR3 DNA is TGCAGTGCTACCCATGACAAGGGGGCATCCTACGAGCAGTACTTC. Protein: CSATHDKGASYEQYF.

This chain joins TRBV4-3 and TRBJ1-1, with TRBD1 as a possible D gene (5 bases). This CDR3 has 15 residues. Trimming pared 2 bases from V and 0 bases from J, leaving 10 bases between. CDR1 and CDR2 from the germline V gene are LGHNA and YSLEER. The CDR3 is CASSQLGTLNTEAFF. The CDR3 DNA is TGCGCCAGCAGCCAACTCGGGACGCTGAACACTGAAGCTTTCTTT.

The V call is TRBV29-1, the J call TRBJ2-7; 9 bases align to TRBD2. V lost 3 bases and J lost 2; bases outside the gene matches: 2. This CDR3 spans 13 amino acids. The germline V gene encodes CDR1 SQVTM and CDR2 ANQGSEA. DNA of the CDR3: TGCAGCGTTGAGACTAGCGGAGCCTACGAGCAGTACTTC. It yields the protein CSVETSGAYEQYF.

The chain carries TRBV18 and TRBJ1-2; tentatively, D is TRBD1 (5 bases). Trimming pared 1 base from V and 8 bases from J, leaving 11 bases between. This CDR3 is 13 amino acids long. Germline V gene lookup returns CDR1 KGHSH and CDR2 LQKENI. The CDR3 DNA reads TGTGCCAGCTCACCACTGCAGGGAGGCGGCTACACCTTC. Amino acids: CASSPLQGGGYTF. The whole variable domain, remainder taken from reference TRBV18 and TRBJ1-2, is NAGVMQNPRHLVRRRGQEARLRCSPMKGHSHVYWYRQLPEEGLKFMVYLQKENIIDESGMPKERFSAEFPKEGPSILRIQQVVRGDSAAYFCASSPLQGGGYTFGSGTRLTVV.

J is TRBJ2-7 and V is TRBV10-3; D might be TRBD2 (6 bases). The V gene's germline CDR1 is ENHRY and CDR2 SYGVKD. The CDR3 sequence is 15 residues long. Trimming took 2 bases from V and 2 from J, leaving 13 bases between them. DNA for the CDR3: TGTGCCATCAGTGAGGGGGAGACTAGGGCCTACGAGCAGTACTTC. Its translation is CAISEGETRAYEQYF.

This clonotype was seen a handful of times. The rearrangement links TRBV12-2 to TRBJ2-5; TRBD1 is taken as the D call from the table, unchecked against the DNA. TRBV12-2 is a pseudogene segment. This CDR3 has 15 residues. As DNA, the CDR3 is TGTGCAAGTCGCGCCCGGGCGGAGGTGGAAGAGACCCAGTACTTC. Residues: CASRARAEVEETQYF.

The CDR3 spells CASGPNSPLHF. DNA for the CDR3: TGTGCTAGTGGACCAAATTCACCCCTCCACTTT. The J gene is TRBJ1-6, the V gene TRBV12-5; D remains ambiguous. The V and J ends lost 6 bases and 7 bases respectively, with 4 bases between them. This CDR3 is 11 amino acids long. Germline assignment: CDR1 LGHNT and CDR2 FRNRAP.